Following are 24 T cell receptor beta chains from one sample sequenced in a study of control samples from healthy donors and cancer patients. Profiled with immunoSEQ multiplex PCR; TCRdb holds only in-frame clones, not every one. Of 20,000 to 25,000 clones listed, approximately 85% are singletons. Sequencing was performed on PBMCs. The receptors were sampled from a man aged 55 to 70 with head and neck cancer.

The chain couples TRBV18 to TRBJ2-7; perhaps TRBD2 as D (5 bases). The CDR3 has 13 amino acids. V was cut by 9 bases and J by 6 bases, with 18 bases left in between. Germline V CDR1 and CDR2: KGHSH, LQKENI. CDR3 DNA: TGTGCCAGTTTCCGGAGCGAGGGCACCGAGCAGTACGTC. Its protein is CASFRSEGTEQYV.

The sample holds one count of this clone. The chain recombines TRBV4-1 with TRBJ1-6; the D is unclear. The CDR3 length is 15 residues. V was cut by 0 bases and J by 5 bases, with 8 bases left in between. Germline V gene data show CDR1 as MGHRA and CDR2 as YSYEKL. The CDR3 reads CASSQDRLDNSPLHF. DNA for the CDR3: TGCGCCAGCAGCCAAGATCGGCTGGATAATTCACCCCTCCACTTT.

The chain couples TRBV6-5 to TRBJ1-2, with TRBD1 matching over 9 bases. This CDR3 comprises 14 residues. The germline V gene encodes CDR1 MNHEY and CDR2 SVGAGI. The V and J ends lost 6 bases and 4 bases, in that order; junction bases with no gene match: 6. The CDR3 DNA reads TGTGCCAGCAGGCCGGGACAGGGTATCTATGGCTACACCTTC. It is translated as CASRPGQGIYGYTF.

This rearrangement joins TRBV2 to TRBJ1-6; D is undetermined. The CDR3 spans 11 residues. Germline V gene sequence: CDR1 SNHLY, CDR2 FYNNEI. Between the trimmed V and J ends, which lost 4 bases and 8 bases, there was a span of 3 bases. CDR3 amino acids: CASSVDSPLHF. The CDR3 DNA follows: TGTGCCAGCAGTGTGGATTCACCCCTCCACTTT.

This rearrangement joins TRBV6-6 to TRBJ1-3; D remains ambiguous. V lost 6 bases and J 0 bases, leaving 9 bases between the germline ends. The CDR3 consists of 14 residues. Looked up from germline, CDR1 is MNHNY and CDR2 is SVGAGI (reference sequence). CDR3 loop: CASSFTGSGNTIYF. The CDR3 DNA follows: TGTGCCAGCAGCTTCACTGGCTCTGGAAACACCATATATTTT.

CDR3 region: CASSPTSSSYNEQFF. CDR3 nucleotide sequence: TGTGCCAGCAGCCCCACTTCGTCCTCCTACAATGAGCAGTTCTTC. The chain has TRBV6-4 and TRBJ2-1, with D hard to call. The V gene's germline CDR1 is MRHNA and CDR2 SNTAGT. V was trimmed by 6 bases and J by 0 bases, leaving 12 bases between them. The CDR3 runs to 15 residues.

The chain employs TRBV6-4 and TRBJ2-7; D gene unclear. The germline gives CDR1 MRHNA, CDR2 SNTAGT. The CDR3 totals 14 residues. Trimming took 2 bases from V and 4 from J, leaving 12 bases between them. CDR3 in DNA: TGTGCCAGCAGTGACGTAAGCAGCCTTTACGAGCAGTACGTC. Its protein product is CASSDVSSLYEQYV.

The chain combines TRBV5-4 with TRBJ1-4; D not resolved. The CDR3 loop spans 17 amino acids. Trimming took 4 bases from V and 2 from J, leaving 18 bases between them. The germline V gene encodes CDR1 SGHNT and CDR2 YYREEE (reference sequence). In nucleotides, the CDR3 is TGTGCCAGCAGCCACCAAGCTGCCTTAGGGACTAATGAAAAACTGTTTTTT. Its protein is CASSHQAALGTNEKLFF.

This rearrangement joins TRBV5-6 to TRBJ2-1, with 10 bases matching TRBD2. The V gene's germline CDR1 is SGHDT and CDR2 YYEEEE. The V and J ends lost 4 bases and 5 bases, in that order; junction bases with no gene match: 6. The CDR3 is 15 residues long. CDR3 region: CASSLVAGGHNEQFF. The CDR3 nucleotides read TGTGCCAGCAGCCTTGTAGCGGGAGGACACAATGAGCAGTTCTTC.

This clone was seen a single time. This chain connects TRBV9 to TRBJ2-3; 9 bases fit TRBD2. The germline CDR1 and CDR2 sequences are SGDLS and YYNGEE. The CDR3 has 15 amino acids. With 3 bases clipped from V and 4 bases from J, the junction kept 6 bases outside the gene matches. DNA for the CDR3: TGTGCCAGCAGCGGGCCGGGACTAGCCTCAGATACGCAGTATTTT. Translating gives CASSGPGLASDTQYF.

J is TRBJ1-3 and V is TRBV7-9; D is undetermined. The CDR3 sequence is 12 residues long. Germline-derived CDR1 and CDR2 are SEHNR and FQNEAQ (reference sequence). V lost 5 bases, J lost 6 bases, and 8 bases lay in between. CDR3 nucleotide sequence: TGTGCCAGCAGCAAACGGAAAAACACCATATATTTT. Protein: CASSKRKNTIYF.

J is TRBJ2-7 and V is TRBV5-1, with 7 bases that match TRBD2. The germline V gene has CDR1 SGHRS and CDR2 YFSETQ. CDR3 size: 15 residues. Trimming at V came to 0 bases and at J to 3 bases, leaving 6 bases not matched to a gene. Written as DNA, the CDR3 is TGCGCCAGCAGCTTGGCCGTGGGAGGGGTCTACGAGCAGTACTTC. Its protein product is CASSLAVGGVYEQYF.

The CDR3 sequence: CASGDWDTQYF. The CDR3 nucleotides read TGTGCTAGTGGGGACTGGGATACGCAGTATTTT. The chain employs TRBV12-5 and TRBJ2-3; a weak D match, TRBD2 (5 bases). The CDR3 spans 11 residues. Trimming took 6 bases from V and 6 from J, leaving 7 bases between them. The V gene's germline CDR1 is LGHNT and CDR2 FRNRAP.

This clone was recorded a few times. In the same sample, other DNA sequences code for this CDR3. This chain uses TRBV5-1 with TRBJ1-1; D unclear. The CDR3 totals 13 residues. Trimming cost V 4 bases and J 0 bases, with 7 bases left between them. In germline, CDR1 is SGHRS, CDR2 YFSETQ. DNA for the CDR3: TGCGCCAGCAGCCTCTTTTTGAACACTGAAGCTTTCTTT. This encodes CASSLFLNTEAFF.

The CDR3 DNA sequence: TGCGCCAGCAGCCAAGCACAGAACACTGAAGCTTTCTTT. Protein: CASSQAQNTEAFF. The chain links TRBV4-1 to TRBJ1-1; D gene uncertain. Deletions cut 1 base from V and 1 base from J, with 4 bases between. In germline, CDR1 is MGHRA, CDR2 YSYEKL. CDR3 length: 13 residues.

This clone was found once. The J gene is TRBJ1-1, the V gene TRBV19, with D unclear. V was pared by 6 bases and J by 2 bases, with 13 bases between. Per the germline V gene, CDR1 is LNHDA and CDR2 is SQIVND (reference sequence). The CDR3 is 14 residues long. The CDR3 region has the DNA TGTGCCAGTAGAGAAAGAACATTCAACACTGAAGCTTTCTTT. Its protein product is CASRERTFNTEAFF.

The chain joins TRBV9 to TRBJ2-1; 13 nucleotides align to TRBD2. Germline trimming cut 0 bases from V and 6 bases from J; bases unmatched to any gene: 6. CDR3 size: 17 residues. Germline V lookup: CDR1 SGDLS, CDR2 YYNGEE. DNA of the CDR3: TGTGCCAGCAGCGTAGGACTAGCGGGAGGCAAATTCAATGAGCAGTTCTTC. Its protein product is CASSVGLAGGKFNEQFF.

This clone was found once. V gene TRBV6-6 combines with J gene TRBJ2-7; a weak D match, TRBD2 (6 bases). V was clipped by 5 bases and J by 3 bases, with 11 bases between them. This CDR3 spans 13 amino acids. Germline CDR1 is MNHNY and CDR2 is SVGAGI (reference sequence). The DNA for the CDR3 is TGTGCCAGCAGTCCCGGGGGAGACTACGAGCAGTACTTC. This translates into CASSPGGDYEQYF.

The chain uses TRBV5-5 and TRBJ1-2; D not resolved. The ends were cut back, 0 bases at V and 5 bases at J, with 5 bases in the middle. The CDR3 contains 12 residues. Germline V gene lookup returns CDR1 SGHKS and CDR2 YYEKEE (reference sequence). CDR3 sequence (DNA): TGTGCCAGCAGCTTGGGCAGTTATGGCTACACCTTC. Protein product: CASSLGSYGYTF.

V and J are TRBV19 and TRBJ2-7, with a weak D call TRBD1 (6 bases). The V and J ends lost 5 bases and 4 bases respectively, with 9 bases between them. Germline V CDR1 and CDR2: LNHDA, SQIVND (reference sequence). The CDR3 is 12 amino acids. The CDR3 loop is CASSSTGYEQYF. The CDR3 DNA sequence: TGTGCCAGTAGTTCCACAGGGTACGAGCAGTACTTC.

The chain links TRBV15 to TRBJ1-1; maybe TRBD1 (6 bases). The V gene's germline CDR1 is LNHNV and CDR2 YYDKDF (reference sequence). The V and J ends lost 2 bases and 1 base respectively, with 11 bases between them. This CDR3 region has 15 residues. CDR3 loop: CATSRSSRGNTEAFF. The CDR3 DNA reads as TGTGCCACCAGCAGATCCTCCAGGGGGAACACTGAAGCTTTCTTT.

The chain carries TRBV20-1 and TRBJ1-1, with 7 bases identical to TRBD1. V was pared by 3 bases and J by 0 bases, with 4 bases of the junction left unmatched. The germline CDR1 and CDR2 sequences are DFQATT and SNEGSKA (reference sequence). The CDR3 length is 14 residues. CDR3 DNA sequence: TGCAGTGCTAGTAACAGGGGCGTGAACACTGAAGCTTTCTTT. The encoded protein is CSASNRGVNTEAFF.

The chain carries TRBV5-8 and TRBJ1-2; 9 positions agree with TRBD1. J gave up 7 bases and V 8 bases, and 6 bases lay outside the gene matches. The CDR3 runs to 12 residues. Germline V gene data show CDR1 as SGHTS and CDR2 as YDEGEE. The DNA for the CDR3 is TGTGCCAGTAGTTGGGACAGGGTTGGCTACACCTTC. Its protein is CASSWDRVGYTF.

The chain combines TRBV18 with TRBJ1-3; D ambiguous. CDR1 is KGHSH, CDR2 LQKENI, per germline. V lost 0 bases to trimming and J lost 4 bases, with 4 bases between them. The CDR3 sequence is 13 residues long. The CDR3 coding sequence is TGTGCCAGCTCACCACCGAGCGGAAACACCATATATTTT. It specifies CASSPPSGNTIYF.